Listed below are T cell receptor beta chains from one sample, sequenced in a study of metastatic and nonmetastatic thyroid tumors. TCRdb redid the clone calls on the PCR reads using MiXCR. The sample carries tens of thousands of clones, approximately 17% recorded once. The source material was blood. The source of these receptors is a female donor with papillary thyroid cancer or a benign thyroid nodule (not recorded which). Some clones in this sample may be carry-over from other donors' samples. Both conserved end residues are trimmed from each CDR3.

TRBJ2-7 | TRBV6-1 | ASRAGFLSYEQY
TRBJ1-2 | TRBV10-3 | AITDRLGLDYGYT
TRBJ2-3 | TRBV24-1 | ANSVSTGRQKSTDTQY
TRBJ2-7 | TRBV11-2 | ASSPGRFRSEQY
TRBJ1-5 | TRBV28 | ASRSRTGPSQPQH
TRBJ2-7 | TRBV28 | ASRLDYEQY
TRBJ2-3 | TRBV28 | ASSLPGSSTDTQY
TRBJ2-3 | TRBV7-6 | ASSLAGGPNGDTQY
TRBJ2-6 | TRBV5-8 | ASSPRLGVGANVLT
TRBJ2-1 | TRBV6-5 | ASSYVLASRNEQF
TRBJ1-2 | TRBV28 | ASSTGGSGYT
TRBJ2-7 | TRBV20-1 | SARPRTSGDSYEQY